The 4 T cell receptor beta chains presented below share a single source sample, sequenced in a study of CD8 T cells in Susac syndrome. The RNA, about 0.45 to 1 ug, was put through reverse transcription using random hexamers. TCRdb passed the immunoSEQ multiplex PCR reads through MiXCR, listing each CDR3 protein once. The sample lists tens of thousands of distinct CDR3 sequences, less than 95% occurring once. Material for sequencing was CD8+ T cells from PBMCs. The receptors originated from a human donor with Susac syndrome.

The chain links TRBV9 to TRBJ1-5; D gene unclear. Germline CDR1 and CDR2: SGDLS and YYNGEE. Trimming shortened V by 0 bases and J by 7 bases, and 5 bases separated the two germline ends. This CDR3 is 12 amino acids long. This chain's CDR3 is CASSVDGQPQHF. Here the CDR3 DNA reads TGTGCCAGCAGCGTAGATGGACAGCCCCAGCATTTT.

J is TRBJ2-1 and V is TRBV25-1, with 7 bases aligning to TRBD2. This CDR3 comprises 15 residues. Germline CDR1 MGHDK, CDR2 SYGVNS. Germline trimming cut 0 bases from V and 8 bases from J; bases unmatched to any gene: 7. The chain's CDR3 is CASSEYVGGSDEQFF. Here the CDR3 DNA reads TGTGCCAGCAGTGAATATGTGGGGGGGAGTGATGAGCAGTTCTTC.

The chain employs TRBV20-1 and TRBJ2-7; weak D call: TRBD1 (6 bases). CDR1 and CDR2 from the germline V gene are DFQATT and SNEGSKA (reference sequence). The CDR3 sequence is 14 residues long. Trimming took 6 bases from V and 1 from J, leaving 16 bases between them. CDR3 bases: TGCAGTGCCCTAGACCGTACAGGGTCCTACGAGCAGTACTTC. Protein product: CSALDRTGSYEQYF.

This clonotype has only one observation. The gene calls are TRBV5-1 and TRBJ2-3; D gene unclear. V lost 1 base and J 4 bases, leaving 4 bases between the germline ends. Looked up from germline, CDR1 is SGHRS and CDR2 is YFSETQ. The CDR3 is 12 residues long. The CDR3 region has the DNA TGCGCCAGCAGCTTGAAGGCAGATACGCAGTATTTT. Translated, it gives CASSLKADTQYF.